Listed below are T cell receptor beta chains from one sample, sequenced in a study of blood T cells in healthy people across ages. In TCRdb, the 5' RACE reads were re-called with MiXCR into one record per CDR3 protein. The sample consists of around 780,000 distinct CDR3 sequences, more than 25% of them appearing once. These data also featured in a second study, about T cells of mothers and their children.

Sequenced: blood. These receptors were collected from a boy younger than 18 in good health. Both conserved end residues are part of each CDR3. The D gene is left open where the match is weak. Rows give clone size only sometimes, using once, few, many, or a class for an expanded clone.

-	TRBV27	TRBJ2-1	-	TGTGCCAGCAGTTTGTCAGGGCTCAATGAGCAGTTCTTC	CASSLSGLNEQFF
few	TRBV6-5	TRBJ2-7	TRBD1	TGTGCCAGCAGCCTAGACAGGGAATTGTACGAGCAGTACTTC	CASSLDRELYEQYF
few	TRBV12-3/TRBV12-4	TRBJ2-5	TRBD2	TGTGCCAGCAGGATACTACTAGCGGGGGGGCCAGAGACCCAGTACTTC	CASRILLAGGPETQYF
-	TRBV12-3/TRBV12-4	TRBJ2-5	-	TGTGCCAGCAGTTCAAATCGGGGACACCAAGAGACCCAGTACTTC	CASSSNRGHQETQYF
many	TRBV3-1	TRBJ2-3	-	TGTGCCAGCAGCCAAGAGTGGGCTAGTGGCGATACGCAGTATTTT	CASSQEWASGDTQYF
few	TRBV7-9	TRBJ1-1	-	TGTGCCAGCAGCATTTACAGGGACACTGAAGCTTTCTTT	CASSIYRDTEAFF
-	TRBV9	TRBJ2-7	-	TGTGCCAGCAGCTCCACGGACAGTTCCCACGAGCAGTACTTC	CASSSTDSSHEQYF
few	TRBV10-2	TRBJ1-1	-	TGCGCCAACAGTGAATTGGGTGAAGCTTTCTTT	CANSELGEAFF
few	TRBV21-1	TRBJ2-4	-	TGTGCCAGCAGTACAGGGAAGAGAGCCAAAAGCATTCAGTACTTC	CASSTGKRAKSIQYF
-	TRBV7-9	TRBJ1-4	TRBD1	TGTGCCAGCAGCTTAGCCAGGGGGGGAACTGAAAAACTGTTTTTT	CASSLARGGTEKLFF
many	TRBV6-5	TRBJ2-5	-	TGTGCCAGCAGTTACTCGACAGGACAAGAGACCCAGTACTTC	CASSYSTGQETQYF
few	TRBV10-2	TRBJ2-3	TRBD2	TGCGCCAGCCCAAGCGGGGAGGCACACACAGATACGCAGTATTTT	CASPSGEAHTDTQYF
few	TRBV2	TRBJ1-4	-	TGTGCCAGCAGTGAGTGGCCAAATGAAAAACTGTTTTTT	CASSEWPNEKLFF
-	TRBV10-3	TRBJ2-3	-	TGTGCCATCAGTGAGGTAACAGGGAGTACCACAGATACGCAGTATTTT	CAISEVTGSTTDTQYF
-	TRBV12-3/TRBV12-4	TRBJ2-5	TRBD2	TGTGCCAGCAGCTCGGGGGGACGAACGATCTTC	CASSSGGRTIF
few	TRBV15	TRBJ2-1	-	TGTGCCACCAGCAGAGTATTCTACAGCTCCTACAATGAGCAGTTCTTC	CATSRVFYSSYNEQFF
-	TRBV7-9	TRBJ2-1	-	TGTGCCAGCAGCCCTACCCGGCATGAGCAGTTCTTC	CASSPTRHEQFF
once	TRBV3-1	TRBJ1-4	-	TGTGCCAGCAGCCAGAGGGACGGAGGAAATGAAAAACTGTTTTTT	CASSQRDGGNEKLFF
-	TRBV29-1	TRBJ2-3	TRBD2	TGCAGCGGGGAGGGGCTAGCGACAGATACGCAGTATTTT	CSGEGLATDTQYF
-	TRBV12-3/TRBV12-4	TRBJ2-5	-	TGTGCCAGCAGTTTTATGGGGACCCAGTACTTC	CASSFMGTQYF
-	TRBV6-5	TRBJ2-5	-	TGTGCCAGCACTTACGCCTCAGGGGTCCAAGAGACCCAGTACTTC	CASTYASGVQETQYF
-	TRBV29-1	TRBJ2-7	-	TGCAACGTTGTATCAGGGGGACTCGAGCAGTACTTC	CNVVSGGLEQYF
-	TRBV7-6	TRBJ2-1	-	TGTGCCAGCAGCCCTCCGATAAATGAGCAGTTTTTC	CASSPPINEQFF
few	TRBV20-1	TRBJ2-5	-	TGCAGTACTAGAGGGGCTATCCAAGAGACCCAGTACTTC	CSTRGAIQETQYF
many	TRBV6-6	TRBJ2-5	-	TGTGCCAGCTCACCGTTCCAAGAGACCCAGTACTTC	CASSPFQETQYF
many	TRBV10-3	TRBJ2-1	-	TGTGCCATCAGTGACTTTGGGGAGAGAGATGAGCAGTTCTTC	CAISDFGERDEQFF
-	TRBV11-2	TRBJ2-7	TRBD1	TGTGCCAGCAGCTTAGCGGCCAGGGGGCGTTACGAGCAGTACTTC	CASSLAARGRYEQYF
few	TRBV12-3/TRBV12-4	TRBJ2-7	-	TGTGCCAGCCTAGCCCGAGGCCGCTACGAGCAGTACTTC	CASLARGRYEQYF
-	TRBV12-3/TRBV12-4	TRBJ1-1	-	TGTGCCAGCAGATACGACGGGGGGAACACTGAAGCTTTCTTT	CASRYDGGNTEAFF
few	TRBV6-6	TRBJ2-1	TRBD2	TGTGCCAGCAGTTTCGTCAGCGGGGGGGCCTACAATGAGCAGTTCTTC	CASSFVSGGAYNEQFF
many	TRBV5-1	TRBJ2-5	-	TGCGCCAGCAGCTTGGCCGGGCAGGACCAAGAGACCCAGTACTTC	CASSLAGQDQETQYF
many	TRBV5-1	TRBJ1-4	-	TGCGCCAGCAGCTTGGGGGGTTGGGACCCAGGAGAAAAACTGTTTTTT	CASSLGGWDPGEKLFF